What follows are 14 T cell receptor beta chains derived from one specimen sequenced in a study of blood T cell repertoires in COVID-19. Clones were read by immunoSEQ multiplex PCR, and TCRdb kept only the in-frame ones, dropping some. The table includes 120,000 or so clones, approximately 90% detected once. The sequencing sample was made of peripheral blood. The receptors were sampled from a human donor in a cohort sampled during active COVID-19.

The chain uses TRBV4-2 and TRBJ2-1; possible D gene TRBD2, 6 bases. The CDR3 sequence is 16 residues long. Trimming pared 4 bases from V and 2 bases from J, leaving 15 bases between. Looked up from germline, CDR1 is LGHNA and CDR2 is YNFKEQ. In DNA, the CDR3 is TGTGCCAGCAGCCTTAGGGGAGGAGCGACCTACAATGAGCAGTTCTTC. This translates into CASSLRGGATYNEQFF.

J is TRBJ2-7 and V is TRBV13; 7 positions match TRBD1. The CDR3 loop spans 15 amino acids. Germline trimming cut 5 bases from V and 7 bases from J; bases unmatched to any gene: 14. From germline, CDR1 is PRHDT and CDR2 FYEKMQ (reference sequence). The CDR3 here is CASSLTEGAVGEQYF. DNA for the CDR3: TGTGCCAGCAGCCTGACAGAGGGGGCGGTGGGAGAGCAGTACTTC.

This clone has more than one count but fewer than ten. The chain combines TRBV19 with TRBJ1-1; TRBD1 might be the D (5 bases). V gave up 10 bases and J gave up 1 base, with 25 bases separating them. The germline V gene has CDR1 LNHDA and CDR2 SQIVND (reference sequence). CDR3 length equals 17 residues. The CDR3 DNA follows: TGTGCCACGTTCGGATGGGTCCGGGACTCGTCGAACACTGAAGCTTTCTTT. Residues: CATFGWVRDSSNTEAFF.

This chain links TRBV19 with TRBJ1-5; D call uncertain. CDR3 length equals 14 residues. Germline V gene data show CDR1 as LNHDA and CDR2 as SQIVND (reference sequence). The V end lost 3 bases, the J end lost 7 bases, and 13 bases lay between the germline ends. The CDR3 nucleotides read TGTGCCAGTAGTATCTTACGGCAGGAACAGCCCCAGCATTTT. This translates into CASSILRQEQPQHF.

The chain is built from TRBV28 and TRBJ2-6, with 7 positions matching TRBD1. This CDR3 contains 17 residues. Germline CDR1 is MDHEN and CDR2 is SYDVKM. With V trimmed by 3 bases and J by 0 bases, 5 bases remained unmatched. The CDR3 DNA reads as TGTGCCAGCAGTTTCTTGGGACAGATCTCTGGGGCCAACGTCCTGACTTTC. This encodes CASSFLGQISGANVLTF. Combining the CDR3 with reference TRBV28 and TRBJ2-6 gives the whole variable domain DVKVTQSSRYLVKRTGEKVFLECVQDMDHENMFWYRQDPGLGLRLIYFSYDVKMKEKGDIPEGYSVSREKKERFSLILESASTNQTSMYLCASSFLGQISGANVLTFGAGSRLTVL.

This rearrangement joins TRBV4-2 to TRBJ2-1; D is uncertain. The ends were cut back, 2 bases at V and 10 bases at J, with 6 bases in the middle. This CDR3 spans 11 amino acids. CDR1 LGHNA and CDR2 YNFKEQ come from the germline V gene. The CDR3 sequence is CASSQFSEQFF. The CDR3 nucleotides read TGTGCCAGCAGCCAATTCTCCGAGCAGTTCTTC.

This clone was seen once. The genes are TRBV25-1 and TRBJ1-2; D is ambiguous. Germline lookup yields CDR1 MGHDK and CDR2 SYGVNS. The CDR3 runs 11 residues. Trimming stripped 8 bases from V and 13 bases from J, with 17 bases between. The CDR3 region is CASSGPMFVTF. CDR3 sequence (DNA): TGTGCCAGCTCTGGCCCAATGTTTGTCACCTTC.

The chain recombines TRBV6-1 with TRBJ2-1; TRBD1 matches 9 bases. The germline CDR1 and CDR2 sequences are MNHNS and SASEGT. The V and J ends lost 2 bases and 5 bases, in that order; junction bases with no gene match: 4. This CDR3 contains 15 residues. CDR3 in amino acids: CASSEWDRVNNEQFF. Here the CDR3 DNA reads TGTGCCAGCAGTGAATGGGACAGGGTGAACAATGAGCAGTTCTTC.

V usage is TRBV28 and J usage is TRBJ2-5; TRBD1 might be the D (6 bases). Germline CDR1 reads MDHEN; CDR2 reads SYDVKM. Trimming pared 7 bases from V and 2 bases from J, leaving 11 bases between. This CDR3 comprises 13 residues. CDR3 in amino acids: CASTPTGQETQYF. For the CDR3, the DNA is TGTGCCAGCACCCCGACAGGACAAGAGACCCAGTACTTC. Looking up the rest from reference TRBV28 and TRBJ2-5 gives the full variable domain: DVKVTQSSRYLVKRTGEKVFLECVQDMDHENMFWYRQDPGLGLRLIYFSYDVKMKEKGDIPEGYSVSREKKERFSLILESASTNQTSMYLCASTPTGQETQYFGPGTRLLVL.

V gene TRBV15 combines with J gene TRBJ2-5, with 12 bases aligning to TRBD2. With V trimmed by 5 bases and J by 4 bases, 11 bases remained unmatched. This CDR3 contains 17 residues. Germline V gives CDR1 LNHNV, CDR2 YYDKDF (reference sequence). The CDR3 protein is CATSGGVLAGGSETQYF. The DNA for the CDR3 is TGTGCCACCAGCGGGGGGGTACTAGCGGGAGGATCAGAGACCCAGTACTTC.

Only a few counts were recorded for this clone. The chain uses TRBV14 and TRBJ1-1; D remains ambiguous. Per the germline V gene, CDR1 is SGHDN and CDR2 is FVKESK. The CDR3 extends over 13 amino acids. The ends were cut back, 1 base at V and 6 bases at J, with 9 bases in the middle. CDR3 sequence (DNA): TGTGCCAGCAGCCAAGTTGGCAGTTCTGAAGCTTTCTTT. This encodes CASSQVGSSEAFF.

This chain connects TRBV28 to TRBJ2-1; TRBD2 aligns across 9 bases. Losses at the gene ends were 7 bases for V and 0 bases for J; bases not matched to a gene: 7. Germline loops: CDR1 MDHEN, CDR2 SYDVKM. The CDR3 covers 16 residues. The CDR3 loop reads CASNLYSGSSYNEQFF. CDR3 DNA: TGTGCCAGCAACTTATATAGCGGGAGCTCCTACAATGAGCAGTTCTTC.

The V and J genes are TRBV6-6 and TRBJ2-7, with TRBD2 matching over 8 bases. This CDR3 is 13 amino acids long. Germline V gene lookup returns CDR1 MNHNY and CDR2 SVGAGI (reference sequence). V lost 5 bases to trimming and J lost 6 bases; unmatched junction nucleotides: 6. CDR3 sequence reads: CASSPPGGIEQYF. For the CDR3, the DNA is TGTGCCAGCAGTCCCCCGGGGGGGATCGAGCAGTACTTC.

V and J are TRBV18 and TRBJ2-3; weak D call: TRBD2 (5 bases). Germline V gives CDR1 KGHSH, CDR2 LQKENI. CDR3 size: 15 residues. V lost 3 bases and J lost 3, with 13 bases in between. The DNA of the CDR3 is TGTGCCAGCTCACCCACTAGGGTAGGGACAGATACGCAGTATTTT. It yields the protein CASSPTRVGTDTQYF.